The 32 T cell receptor beta chains in this list originate from one sample, sequenced in a study of blood T cell repertoires in COVID-19. The assay was immunoSEQ multiplex PCR, and TCRdb's table has in-frame clones only and misses some. The sample contains about 170,000 clones, around 81% of which appear only once. Material: peripheral blood. These receptors were taken from a woman of 80 years or more with COVID-19, enrolled during active disease.

This chain uses TRBV18 with TRBJ1-5; 7 nucleotides match TRBD1. The CDR3 spans 15 residues. Unmatched junction bases numbered 9, after V lost 2 bases and J lost 8 bases. Per the germline V gene, CDR1 is KGHSH and CDR2 is LQKENI. CDR3 DNA: TGTGCCAGCTCACCAGGGCGCAGGGGGGAAGAGCCCCAGCATTTT. Amino acids: CASSPGRRGEEPQHF.

The chain recombines TRBV2 with TRBJ1-1; tentatively, D is TRBD1 (6 bases). The CDR3 has 13 residues. Germline CDR1 and CDR2: SNHLY and FYNNEI. Between the trimmed V and J ends, which lost 6 bases and 0 bases, there was a span of 8 bases. Here the CDR3 DNA reads TGTGCCAGCAGCAGGGACATGAACACTGAAGCTTTCTTT. This gives the protein CASSRDMNTEAFF.

Concerning this clone: One end of the junction varies from germline; a read error may be responsible. This rearrangement joins TRBV7-2 to TRBJ1-6; a weak D match, TRBD1 (6 bases). The CDR3 totals 16 residues. Germline V gives CDR1 SGHTA, CDR2 FQGNSA. The CDR3 loop is CASSLAGTTGNSPLHF. CDR3 coding DNA: TGTGCCAGCAGCCTAGCAGGGACAACGGGGAATTCACCCCTCCACTTT.

The CDR3 coding sequence is TGTGCCAGCAGTAACCCGGACAGGGGGCGAGATCAGCCCCAGCATTTT. Its protein is CASSNPDRGRDQPQHF. The chain uses TRBV28 and TRBJ1-5; 11 bases agree with TRBD1. Germline CDR1 reads MDHEN; CDR2 reads SYDVKM. There are 16 residues in the CDR3. Trimming took 5 bases from V and 5 from J; bases not matched to a gene: 8.

The chain uses TRBV6-5 and TRBJ2-3; D call uncertain. The CDR3 is 13 residues long. Trimming removed 3 bases at V and 2 bases at J, with 6 bases between. CDR1 and CDR2 (germline): MNHEY, SVGAGI. The CDR3 spells CASSYGNTDTQYF. In DNA, the CDR3 is TGTGCCAGCAGTTATGGCAACACAGATACGCAGTATTTT.

The chain is built from TRBV27 and TRBJ2-7; D unclear. The V end lost 5 bases, the J end lost 2 bases, and 13 bases lay between the germline ends. Per germline, CDR1 MNHEY and CDR2 SMNVEV (reference sequence). This CDR3 contains 14 residues. CDR3 protein: CASSPTGPAYEQYF. The CDR3, as DNA: TGTGCCAGCAGTCCAACTGGGCCGGCCTACGAGCAGTACTTC.

CDR3 coding DNA: TGTGCCAGCAGCTTCCCATTAGTCGTCGGGACAGGGAAGGGAAACACCATATATTTT. Translating it yields CASSFPLVVGTGKGNTIYF. The chain recombines TRBV7-8 with TRBJ1-3; 9 nucleotides agree with TRBD1. The germline V gene encodes CDR1 SGHVS and CDR2 FQNEAQ. Trimming removed 3 bases from V and 4 bases from J; junction bases left unmatched: 16. CDR3 length: 19 amino acids.

This clone was observed a few times. V is TRBV5-6 and J is TRBJ1-1; tentatively, D is TRBD1 (5 bases). Germline-derived CDR1 and CDR2 are SGHDT and YYEEEE. V lost 2 bases and J lost 3, with 8 bases in between. CDR3 length: 13 residues. CDR3 DNA sequence: TGTGCCAGCAGCTTCCGCAGGGACACTGAAGCTTTCTTT. Translating gives CASSFRRDTEAFF.

This chain uses TRBV19 with TRBJ2-2, with 9 bases aligning to TRBD1. The CDR3 has 16 residues. Germline V lookup: CDR1 LNHDA, CDR2 SQIVND (reference sequence). The junction had 10 bases not matched to a gene; V was cut back by 5 bases and J by 6 bases. CDR3: CASSVYGTGFPGELFF. CDR3 in DNA: TGTGCCAGTAGTGTCTACGGGACAGGGTTTCCCGGGGAGCTGTTTTTT.

DNA of the CDR3: TGTGCCAGCAGAGCTTATAACTATGGCTACACCTTC. It encodes CASRAYNYGYTF. V gene TRBV3-1 (or the pseudogene TRBV3-2) combines with J gene TRBJ1-2; D is undetermined. This CDR3 has 12 residues. The germline V gene has CDR1 LGHDT and CDR2 YNNKEL (reference sequence). The V gene lost 6 bases and the J gene lost 1 base, with 6 bases spanning the gap.

The CDR3 sequence is CASSQDGSLNEQFF. In DNA form, the CDR3 reads TGTGCCAGCAGCCAAGACGGGAGTTTGAATGAGCAGTTCTTC. J is TRBJ2-1 and V is TRBV4-2, with a weak D call TRBD2 (6 bases). The CDR3 length is 14 residues. Germline V lookup: CDR1 LGHNA, CDR2 YNFKEQ. V lost 0 bases and J 7 bases, leaving 10 bases between the germline ends.

The chain uses TRBV18 and TRBJ1-5; D uncertain. V was pared by 5 bases and J by 8 bases, with 10 bases between. Germline CDR1 is KGHSH and CDR2 is LQKENI. This CDR3 is built from 12 residues. CDR3 loop: CASSVGTEPQHF. The DNA for the CDR3 is TGTGCCAGCTCAGTAGGTACAGAGCCCCAGCATTTT.

The chain is built from TRBV19 and TRBJ1-5; no reliable D call. The CDR3 loop spans 13 amino acids. The V and J ends lost 3 bases and 4 bases respectively, with 7 bases between them. The germline CDR1 and CDR2 sequences are LNHDA and SQIVND (reference sequence). CDR3 nucleotide sequence: TGTGCCAGTAGTATCGGCGGGAATCAGCCCCAGCATTTT. It codes for CASSIGGNQPQHF.

The chain couples TRBV5-1 to TRBJ2-7; D may be TRBD1 (6 bases). Trimming stripped 2 bases from V and 3 bases from J, with 12 bases between. There are 14 residues in the CDR3. Germline loops: CDR1 SGHRS, CDR2 YFSETQ. CDR3 DNA sequence: TGCGCCAGCAGCTTACAGGGTGTGGGCTACGAGCAGTACTTC. This gives the protein CASSLQGVGYEQYF.

This clone was found once. This chain uses TRBV5-5 with TRBJ2-6; TRBD2 is a possible D gene (5 bases). The CDR3 runs 15 residues. Deletions cut 6 bases from V and 3 bases from J, with 13 bases between. The V gene's germline CDR1 is SGHKS and CDR2 YYEKEE (reference sequence). This chain's CDR3 is CASIPFGGGANVLTF. In DNA form, the CDR3 reads TGTGCCAGCATCCCCTTCGGAGGTGGGGCCAACGTCCTGACTTTC.

This chain links TRBV7-9 with TRBJ1-2; the D is unclear. Germline loops: CDR1 SEHNR, CDR2 FQNEAQ (reference sequence). V was clipped by 3 bases and J by 8 bases, with 19 bases between them. The CDR3 sequence is 15 residues long. CDR3 residues: CASSFTDGEGRGYTF. In DNA form, the CDR3 reads TGTGCCAGCAGCTTCACGGACGGAGAGGGCCGGGGCTACACCTTC. The whole variable domain, filled in from reference TRBV7-9 and TRBJ1-2, reads DTGVSQNPRHKITKRGQNVTFRCDPISEHNRLYWYRQTLGQGPEFLTYFQNEAQLEKSRLLSDRFSAERPKGSFSTLEIQRTEQGDSAMYLCASSFTDGEGRGYTFGSGTRLTVV.

The V gene is TRBV29-1, the J gene TRBJ1-5; 7 bases align to TRBD1. The ends lost 5 bases at V and 2 bases at J; junction bases unmatched: 12. The CDR3 runs 16 residues. Germline assignment: CDR1 SQVTM and CDR2 ANQGSEA. CDR3 in DNA: TGCAGCGTTTCGGTAACAGGGGTGGGAGGCAATCAGCCCCAGCATTTT. Protein: CSVSVTGVGGNQPQHF.

The V and J genes are TRBV7-8 and TRBJ1-1, with a possible D match to TRBD1 (6 bases). CDR3 length: 17 residues. V lost 1 base to trimming and J lost 0 bases, with 15 bases between them. Germline V gives CDR1 SGHVS, CDR2 FQNEAQ. CDR3 sequence reads: CASSLVTGRILNTEAFF. The CDR3 bases are TGTGCCAGCAGCTTAGTGACAGGCCGAATTCTGAACACTGAAGCTTTCTTT.

The V call is TRBV6-5, the J call TRBJ1-2; D unresolved. Germline-derived CDR1 and CDR2 are MNHEY and SVGAGI. V was shortened by 9 bases and J by 2 bases, with 10 bases between the two germline ends. The CDR3 loop spans 12 amino acids. CDR3 region: CASVTDNYGYTF. The CDR3 DNA is TGTGCCAGTGTCACAGACAACTATGGCTACACCTTC.

V gene TRBV6-6 combines with J gene TRBJ2-1; 9 bases agree with TRBD1. CDR1 is MNHNY and CDR2 is SVGAGI in the germline V gene (reference sequence). J lost 6 bases, V lost 5 bases, and 8 bases had no gene match. The CDR3 is 15 residues long. The CDR3 coding sequence is TGTGCCAGCAGTGTGAGGGACAGGGAGGGCAATGAGCAGTTCTTC. Translated: CASSVRDREGNEQFF.

The chain carries TRBV19 and TRBJ1-5; unclear D gene. With 9 bases removed from V and 8 bases from J, the gap between germline ends came to 23 bases. The germline CDR1 and CDR2 sequences are LNHDA and SQIVND (reference sequence). This CDR3 contains 15 residues. CDR3 in amino acids: CASHPPRGSSKPQHF. The CDR3 DNA reads as TGTGCCAGCCACCCCCCCCGGGGTAGTAGTAAGCCCCAGCATTTT.

This clone was seen more than once but under ten times. The sample carries other DNA sequences with the same CDR3. The genes are TRBV18 and TRBJ1-5; possible D gene TRBD1, 5 bases. Germline CDR1 KGHSH, CDR2 LQKENI. The CDR3 sequence is 15 residues long. Trimming took off 0 bases at V and 2 bases at J, with 8 bases between the two ends. Here the CDR3 DNA reads TGTGCCAGCTCACCACCGGGGGGGGGCAATCAGCCCCAGCATTTT. Its protein product is CASSPPGGGNQPQHF.

The CDR3 DNA follows: TGTGCCAGCAGCTTCCGGGACAGGGACGGCTACACCTTC. Protein: CASSFRDRDGYTF. This chain uses TRBV7-2 with TRBJ1-2, with 9 positions matching TRBD1. The CDR3 spans 13 residues. The germline V gene encodes CDR1 SGHTA and CDR2 FQGNSA. J was trimmed by 8 bases and V by 3 bases; bases with no gene match: 4.

This sequence joins TRBV12-3 or TRBV12-4 and TRBJ1-2; weak D call: TRBD1 (6 bases). This CDR3 has 13 amino acids. The germline V and J ends were trimmed by 10 bases and 1 base, with 13 bases remaining between them. CDR3 bases: TGTGCCACATCCGGGACACTTAACTATGGCTACACCTTC. Its translation: CATSGTLNYGYTF.

The rearrangement links TRBV6-1 to TRBJ1-5, with D perhaps matching TRBD1 (5 bases). V lost 3 bases and J lost 1, with 13 bases in between. The V gene's germline CDR1 is MNHNS and CDR2 SASEGT. This CDR3 is 16 amino acids long. The CDR3 bases are TGTGCCAGCAGTGAGGTAGGGACTGTGAGCAATCAGCCCCAGCATTTT. Its translation is CASSEVGTVSNQPQHF.

The CDR3 spells CSARVGGEQYF. The CDR3 DNA follows: TGCAGTGCTAGAGTGGGAGGCGAGCAGTACTTC. The genes are TRBV20-1 and TRBJ2-7; possible D gene TRBD2, 6 bases. V was trimmed by 1 base and J by 6 bases, leaving 7 bases between them. The CDR3 spans 11 residues. From germline, CDR1 is DFQATT and CDR2 SNEGSKA (reference sequence).

This rearrangement joins TRBV18 to TRBJ1-4; 7 nucleotides line up with TRBD1. Germline-derived CDR1 and CDR2 are KGHSH and LQKENI. This CDR3 has 15 amino acids. V lost 0 bases and J lost 4; bases outside the gene matches: 2. CDR3 in amino acids: CASSPPGQHNEKLFF. The CDR3 nucleotides are TGTGCCAGCTCACCACCGGGACAGCATAATGAAAAACTGTTTTTT.

This clone was observed once. The rearrangement joins TRBV6-5 to TRBJ1-1, with D maybe TRBD1 (5 bases). The germline V and J ends were trimmed by 4 bases and 1 base, with 10 bases remaining between them. CDR3 size: 14 residues. Germline assignment: CDR1 MNHEY and CDR2 SVGAGI. The CDR3 protein is CASSFNTGNTEAFF. In nucleotides, the CDR3 is TGTGCCAGCAGTTTTAATACAGGGAACACTGAAGCTTTCTTT.

The V gene is TRBV3-1 (or the pseudogene TRBV3-2), the J gene TRBJ2-5, with TRBD2 matching 11 bases. CDR1 is LGHDT, CDR2 YNNKEL, per germline (reference sequence). CDR3 length equals 16 residues. With 3 bases clipped from V and 4 bases from J, the junction kept 7 bases outside the gene matches. CDR3 DNA: TGTGCCAGCAGCCACCGATATAGCGGGGGGGGAGAGACCCAGTACTTC. Encoded protein: CASSHRYSGGGETQYF.

The chain carries TRBV5-5 and TRBJ2-7, with 8 bases identical to TRBD1. Germline CDR1 is SGHKS and CDR2 is YYEKEE (reference sequence). V lost 4 bases and J lost 1; bases outside the gene matches: 7. CDR3 length: 15 residues. CDR3 sequence reads: CASSGDRDRSYEQYF. CDR3 DNA: TGTGCCAGCAGCGGCGACCGGGACAGGTCCTACGAGCAGTACTTC.

The CDR3 loop reads CASRTGTGGAYGYTF. The CDR3 DNA reads as TGTGCCAGCAGGACCGGGACAGGGGGAGCCTATGGCTACACCTTC. The genes are TRBV5-5 and TRBJ1-2, with TRBD1 identical over 11 bases. J was trimmed by 4 bases and V by 5 bases; bases with no gene match: 7. The CDR3 is 15 residues long. The germline V gene has CDR1 SGHKS and CDR2 YYEKEE (reference sequence).

This clone was observed a single time. The rearrangement joins TRBV24-1 to TRBJ1-2, with D unclear. The CDR3 runs 11 residues. The germline V gene encodes CDR1 KGHDR and CDR2 SFDVKD. Trimming removed 3 bases at V and 5 bases at J, with 3 bases between. For the CDR3, the DNA is TGTGCCACCAGTGATATATATGGCTACACCTTC. Translated: CATSDIYGYTF.